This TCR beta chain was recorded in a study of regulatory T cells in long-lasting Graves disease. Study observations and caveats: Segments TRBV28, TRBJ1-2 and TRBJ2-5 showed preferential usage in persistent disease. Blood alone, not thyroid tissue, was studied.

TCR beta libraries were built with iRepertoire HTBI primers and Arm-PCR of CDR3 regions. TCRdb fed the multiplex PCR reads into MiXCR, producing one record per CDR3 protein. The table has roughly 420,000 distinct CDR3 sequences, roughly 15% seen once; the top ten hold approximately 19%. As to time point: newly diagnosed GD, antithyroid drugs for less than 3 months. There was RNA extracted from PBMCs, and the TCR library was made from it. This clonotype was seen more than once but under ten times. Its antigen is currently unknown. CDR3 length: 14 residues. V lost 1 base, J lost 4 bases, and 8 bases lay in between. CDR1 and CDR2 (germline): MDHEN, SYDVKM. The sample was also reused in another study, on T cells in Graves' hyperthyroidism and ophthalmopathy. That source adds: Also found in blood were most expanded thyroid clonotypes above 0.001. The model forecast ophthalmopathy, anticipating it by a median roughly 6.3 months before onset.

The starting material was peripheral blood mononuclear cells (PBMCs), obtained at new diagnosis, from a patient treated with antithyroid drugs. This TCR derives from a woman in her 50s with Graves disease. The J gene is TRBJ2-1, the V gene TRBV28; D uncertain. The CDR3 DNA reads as TGTGCCAGCAGTTTATTAGGACGGTACAATGAGCAGTTCTTC. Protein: CASSLLGRYNEQFF. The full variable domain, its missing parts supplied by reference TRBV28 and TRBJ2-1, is DVKVTQSSRYLVKRTGEKVFLECVQDMDHENMFWYRQDPGLGLRLIYFSYDVKMKEKGDIPEGYSVSREKKERFSLILESASTNQTSMYLCASSLLGRYNEQFFGPGTRLTVL.